The next 8 T cell receptor beta chains were all read from a single sample in a study of low-dose radiotherapy and immunotherapy resistance in tumors. The time point is: before trial treatment. With TRAV- and TRBV-specific primers, first-strand cDNA was made, covering the alpha and beta chains. It was with a constant-region primer and a V-primer adapter that TCRs were amplified over around 18 PCR cycles. A single record per CDR3 protein comes from TCRdb applying MiXCR to the reads. The sample gives about 60,000 distinct CDR3 sequences, around 27% of which show up once; approximately 5.4% is in the top ten. The starting material was PBMCs, obtained before treatment. These receptors all stem from a male donor with prostate cancer.

This clonotype qualifies as medium-sized (0.01 to 0.1%). The rearrangement links TRBV20-1 to TRBJ2-7, with 9 bases identical to TRBD2. Germline V gene sequence: CDR1 DFQATT, CDR2 SNEGSKA (reference sequence). This CDR3 spans 16 amino acids. Trimming at V came to 1 base and at J to 0 bases, leaving 7 bases not matched to a gene. CDR3 sequence: CSARVGREGFSYEQYF. For the CDR3, the DNA is TGCAGTGCTAGAGTGGGGCGGGAGGGTTTCTCCTACGAGCAGTACTTC.

The chain is built from TRBV20-1 and TRBJ2-1; a weak D match, TRBD2 (6 bases). Germline V lookup: CDR1 DFQATT, CDR2 SNEGSKA (reference sequence). The CDR3 covers 15 residues. Trimming removed 0 bases from V and 4 bases from J, with 13 bases in between. The CDR3 coding sequence is TGCAGTGCTAGAGAGAAGCGGGCGAGTTACAATGAGCAGTTCTTC. This translates into CSAREKRASYNEQFF.

The chain has TRBV12-3 or TRBV12-4 and TRBJ2-5, with TRBD2 matching over 13 bases. The CDR3 runs 21 residues. V shed 5 bases, J shed 5 bases, and the junction held 23 bases outside the gene matches. CDR3 DNA sequence: TGTGCCAGCAGTGGCCCCGGGACTAGCGGGAAAGTAGACCGGGTCTGGGAGACCCAGTACTTC. It specifies CASSGPGTSGKVDRVWETQYF.

In this sample, this clonotype is medium-sized. CDR3: CASRRTSVSYEQYF. The CDR3 DNA follows: TGTGCCAGCAGGAGGACTAGCGTCTCCTACGAGCAGTACTTC. The chain carries TRBV6-1 and TRBJ2-7; 9 bases fit TRBD2. V shed 6 bases, J shed 0 bases, and the junction held 3 bases outside the gene matches. The CDR3 consists of 14 residues. Germline loops: CDR1 MNHNS, CDR2 SASEGT.

This clonotype was counted ten times or more. CDR3 DNA: TGCGCCAGCAGCCGACCCTCCCAGGGCGAGCAGTACTTC. It yields the protein CASSRPSQGEQYF. V usage is TRBV5-1 and J usage is TRBJ2-7; the D gene is possibly TRBD1 (5 bases). The CDR3 is made up of 13 amino acids. V was pared by 4 bases and J by 6 bases, with 14 bases between. Germline CDR1 is SGHRS and CDR2 is YFSETQ.

This clonotype was observed many times. The V gene is TRBV7-9, the J gene TRBJ2-1, with 8 nucleotides matching TRBD2. V dropped 0 bases and J dropped 7; count of bases not matched to a gene: 5. Germline values: CDR1 SEHNR, CDR2 FQNEAQ (reference sequence). The CDR3 covers 15 residues. The CDR3 is CASSLASGSVNEQFF. The CDR3 DNA reads as TGTGCCAGCAGCTTAGCCAGCGGGAGTGTTAATGAGCAGTTCTTC.

There are a few counts of this clonotype. The chain has TRBV25-1 and TRBJ2-2; TRBD1 aligns across 9 bases. CDR1 and CDR2 (germline): MGHDK, SYGVNS. The V and J ends lost 1 base and 4 bases, in that order; junction bases with no gene match: 10. The CDR3 is made up of 18 amino acids. CDR3: CASSESGTGRRGTGELFF. The CDR3 DNA reads as TGTGCCAGCAGTGAATCAGGGACAGGGCGCAGAGGCACCGGGGAGCTGTTTTTT. The whole variable domain, filled in from reference TRBV25-1 and TRBJ2-2, reads EADIYQTPRYLVIGTGKKITLECSQTMGHDKMYWYQQDPGMELHLIHYSYGVNSTEKGDLSSESTVSRIRTEHFPLTLESARPSHTSQYLCASSESGTGRRGTGELFFGEGSRLTVL.

This clonotype has a count of ten or more. V is TRBV11-2 and J is TRBJ2-5; 8 positions agree with TRBD2. This CDR3 has 17 residues. V lost 2 bases, J lost 5 bases, and 13 bases stayed unmatched. Germline CDR1 is SGHAT and CDR2 is FQNNGV. Here the CDR3 DNA reads TGTGCCAGCAGCTTAAGGGGTAGCGGGACGGCATGGGAGACCCAGTACTTC. It codes for CASSLRGSGTAWETQYF. The variable domain in full, with the rest retrieved from reference TRBV11-2 and TRBJ2-5, is EAGVAQSPRYKIIEKRQSVAFWCNPISGHATLYWYQQILGQGPKLLIQFQNNGVVDDSQLPKDRFSAERLKGVDSTLKIQPAKLEDSAVYLCASSLRGSGTAWETQYFGPGTRLLVL.